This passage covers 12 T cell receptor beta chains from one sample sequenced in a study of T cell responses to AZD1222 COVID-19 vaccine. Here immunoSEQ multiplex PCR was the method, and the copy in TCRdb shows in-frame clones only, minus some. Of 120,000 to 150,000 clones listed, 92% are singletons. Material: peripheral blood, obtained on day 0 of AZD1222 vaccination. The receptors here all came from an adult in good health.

The DNA for the CDR3 is TGTGCCAGCAGTTCCCTCGGAGACGGAGAAGAGACCCAGTACTTC. This translates into CASSSLGDGEETQYF. The V and J genes are TRBV28 and TRBJ2-5; D is undetermined. Trimming shortened V by 4 bases and J by 3 bases, and 15 bases separated the two germline ends. The CDR3 runs 15 residues. Per the germline V gene, CDR1 is MDHEN and CDR2 is SYDVKM.

CDR3 bases: TGTGCTAGTGGTACAACCCGGGACAGGGGGCTCACAGATACGCAGTATTTT. Translation gives CASGTTRDRGLTDTQYF. The chain has TRBV12-5 and TRBJ2-3; 12 bases are a match to TRBD1. CDR1 and CDR2 from the germline V gene are LGHNT and FRNRAP. V shed 5 bases, J shed 2 bases, and the junction held 8 bases outside the gene matches. The CDR3 extends over 17 amino acids.

The chain's CDR3 is CASSVAPGRTDTQYF. CDR3 nucleotides: TGTGCCAGCAGCGTAGCTCCGGGCCGCACAGATACGCAGTATTTT. The chain uses TRBV9 and TRBJ2-3, with no clear D. V was clipped by 0 bases and J by 1 base, with 9 bases between them. The CDR3 spans 15 residues. Germline lookup yields CDR1 SGDLS and CDR2 YYNGEE.

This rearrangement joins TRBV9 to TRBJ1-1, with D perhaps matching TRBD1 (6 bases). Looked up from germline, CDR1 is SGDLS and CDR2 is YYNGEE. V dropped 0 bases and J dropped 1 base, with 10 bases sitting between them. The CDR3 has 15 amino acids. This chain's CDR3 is CASSVGGAQNTEAFF. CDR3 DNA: TGTGCCAGCAGCGTAGGGGGGGCGCAGAACACTGAAGCTTTCTTT.

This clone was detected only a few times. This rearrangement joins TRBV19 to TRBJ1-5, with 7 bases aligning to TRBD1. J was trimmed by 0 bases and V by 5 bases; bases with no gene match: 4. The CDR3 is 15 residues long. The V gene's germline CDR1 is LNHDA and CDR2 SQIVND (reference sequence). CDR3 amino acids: CASSWDSGSNQPQHF. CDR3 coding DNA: TGTGCCAGTAGTTGGGACAGTGGTAGCAATCAGCCCCAGCATTTT.

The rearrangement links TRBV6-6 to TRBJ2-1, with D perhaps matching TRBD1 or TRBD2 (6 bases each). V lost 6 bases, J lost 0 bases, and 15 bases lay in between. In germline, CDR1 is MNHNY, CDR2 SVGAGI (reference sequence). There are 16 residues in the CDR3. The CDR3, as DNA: TGTGCCAGCAGCCGGGGGCGGACCGGCTCCTACAATGAGCAGTTCTTC. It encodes CASSRGRTGSYNEQFF.

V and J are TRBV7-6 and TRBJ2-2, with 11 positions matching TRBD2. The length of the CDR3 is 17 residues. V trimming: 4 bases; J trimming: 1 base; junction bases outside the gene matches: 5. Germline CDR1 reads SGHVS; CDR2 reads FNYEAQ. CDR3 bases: TGTGCCAGCAGCTCAAACCTAGCGGGAGGGAACACCGGGGAGCTGTTTTTT. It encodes CASSSNLAGGNTGELFF.

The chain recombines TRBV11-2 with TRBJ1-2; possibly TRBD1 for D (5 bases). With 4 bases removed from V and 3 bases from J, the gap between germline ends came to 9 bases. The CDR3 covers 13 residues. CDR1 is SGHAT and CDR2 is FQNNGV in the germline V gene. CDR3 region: CASSSQGDYGYTF. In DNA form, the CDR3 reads TGTGCCAGCAGCTCGCAGGGTGACTATGGCTACACCTTC.

The CDR3 DNA is TGTGCCAGCAGCTCGACGGATTTCTACGAGCAGTACTTC. Protein product: CASSSTDFYEQYF. This sequence joins TRBV5-6 and TRBJ2-7, with D uncertain. V lost 3 bases and J 3 bases, leaving 10 bases between the germline ends. The CDR3 totals 13 residues. Germline V gene lookup returns CDR1 SGHDT and CDR2 YYEEEE.

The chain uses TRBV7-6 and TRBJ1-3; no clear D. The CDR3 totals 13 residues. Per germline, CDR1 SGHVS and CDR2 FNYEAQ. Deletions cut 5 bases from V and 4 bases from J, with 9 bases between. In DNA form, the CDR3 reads TGTGCCAGCAGCCTCGGTCAGGGAAACACCATATATTTT. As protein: CASSLGQGNTIYF. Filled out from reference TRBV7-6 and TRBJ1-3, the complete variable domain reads GAGVSQSPRYKVTKRGQDVALRCDPISGHVSLYWYRQALGQGPEFLTYFNYEAQQDKSGLPNDRFSAERPEGSISTLTIQRTEQRDSAMYRCASSLGQGNTIYFGEGSWLTVV.

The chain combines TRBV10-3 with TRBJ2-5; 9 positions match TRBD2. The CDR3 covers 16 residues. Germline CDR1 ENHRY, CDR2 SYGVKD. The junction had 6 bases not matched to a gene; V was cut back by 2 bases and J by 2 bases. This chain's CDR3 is CAISEPPGLAQETQYF. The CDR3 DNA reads TGTGCCATCAGTGAGCCCCCGGGACTAGCACAAGAGACCCAGTACTTC.

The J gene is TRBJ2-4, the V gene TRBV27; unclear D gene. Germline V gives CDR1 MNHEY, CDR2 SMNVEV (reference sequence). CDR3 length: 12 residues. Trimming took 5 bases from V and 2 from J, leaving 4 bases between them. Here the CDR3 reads CASSTSKNIQYF. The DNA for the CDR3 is TGTGCCAGCAGTACCTCCAAAAACATTCAGTACTTC.